The clone carrying this T cell receptor beta chain occurred once. Data came from immunoSEQ multiplex PCR; TCRdb stores just in-frame clones and leaves some out. The table includes 15,000 to 25,000 clones, approximately 86% detected once. The record originates from a study of T cell changes during pregnancy in multiple sclerosis. The CDR3 has 15 amino acids. The germline V gene has CDR1 LGHNA and CDR2 YSLEER. V shed 0 bases and J shed 2 bases, with 9 bases lying between them. This receptor was identified in a female donor in good health, enrolled as a control in a pregnancy study. V is TRBV4-3 and J is TRBJ2-3; maybe TRBD1 (6 bases). Sequenced material: CD8+ T cells from peripheral blood mononuclear cells, taken after pregnancy. The CDR3, as DNA: TGCGCCAGCAGCCAAGATGGGGGCCCCACAGATACGCAGTATTTT. The encoded protein is CASSQDGGPTDTQYF.